This T cell receptor beta chain came from a study of T cells in Graves' hyperthyroidism and ophthalmopathy. TCR beta CDR3 region amplification was performed from RNA transcripts. HTBI primers were used for first-round RT-PCR of the TCR CDR3. TCRdb re-called the multiplex PCR reads with MiXCR, one entry per CDR3 protein. The profile shows about 620,000 distinct CDR3 sequences, 15% to 20% of them singletons. The germline CDR1 and CDR2 sequences are MGHRA and YSYEKL. The CDR3 is 14 residues long. Deletions cut 0 bases from V and 3 bases from J, with 9 bases between. This clonotype showed up just a few times.

The clonotype was recovered from a woman aged 25 to 39 with Graves' hyperthyroidism. The rearrangement joins TRBV4-1 to TRBJ2-7; D not certain. Sequences were obtained from blood. CDR3 region: CASSQDLSYYEQYF. In DNA form, the CDR3 reads TGCGCCAGCAGCCAAGATCTGAGTTACTACGAGCAGTACTTC.